The 3 T cell receptor beta chains below all came from one sample that was sequenced in a study of OX40 agonist ivuxolimab in advanced cancers. The protocol was immunoSEQ multiplex PCR, while the TCRdb copy is restricted to in-frame clones and leaves out a portion. The sample carries 55,000 to 65,000 clones, 90% to 95% recorded once. Sequencing was performed on CD4+ or CD8+ T cells sorted from blood, taken in a trial of the OX40 agonist ivuxolimab. The receptors shown here come from an adult with an advanced solid tumor such as melanoma, head and neck, liver or kidney cancer.

This chain links TRBV4-2 with TRBJ1-1; TRBD1 matches at 7 bases. The CDR3 is made up of 16 amino acids. Germline CDR1 reads LGHNA; CDR2 reads YNFKEQ. The ends lost 0 bases at V and 1 base at J; junction bases unmatched: 5. The CDR3 DNA follows: TGTGCCAGCAGCCAAGATCCAGGACAGGCGAACACTGAAGCTTTCTTT. This translates into CASSQDPGQANTEAFF.

The rearrangement links TRBV29-1 to TRBJ2-1; 8 nucleotides line up with TRBD2. The length of the CDR3 is 14 residues. Trimming at V came to 4 bases and at J to 4 bases, leaving 6 bases not matched to a gene. Germline values: CDR1 SQVTM, CDR2 ANQGSEA. As DNA, the CDR3 is TGCAGCGTTGCGGGGGGGCAGGAATACAATGAGCAGTTCTTC. This codes for CSVAGGQEYNEQFF.

CDR3 in DNA: TGTGCCAGCACTGGGGCGCCCTCTCAGCCCCAGCATTTT. It translates to CASTGAPSQPQHF. The genes are TRBV6-1 and TRBJ1-5, with D possibly being TRBD1 (5 bases). V lost 7 bases to trimming and J lost 6 bases, with 13 bases between them. The CDR3 consists of 13 residues. Germline V CDR1 and CDR2: MNHNS, SASEGT.